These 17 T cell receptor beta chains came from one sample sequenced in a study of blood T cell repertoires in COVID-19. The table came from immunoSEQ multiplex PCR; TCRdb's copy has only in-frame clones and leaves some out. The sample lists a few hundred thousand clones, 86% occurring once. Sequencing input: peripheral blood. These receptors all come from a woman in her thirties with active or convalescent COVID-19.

Written as DNA, the CDR3 is TGTGCCAGCAGTTTAGGGACAGGGGTCGGAAACACCATATATTTT. Protein product: CASSLGTGVGNTIYF. V and J are TRBV27 and TRBJ1-3; 10 nucleotides match TRBD1. The CDR3 runs 15 residues. V trimming: 2 bases; J trimming: 4 bases; junction bases outside the gene matches: 2. Germline CDR1 and CDR2: MNHEY and SMNVEV (reference sequence).

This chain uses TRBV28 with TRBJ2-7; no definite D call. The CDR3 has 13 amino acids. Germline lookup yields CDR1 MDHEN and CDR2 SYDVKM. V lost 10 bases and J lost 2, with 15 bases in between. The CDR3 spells CATFSDSTYEQYF. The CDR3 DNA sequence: TGTGCCACCTTTTCAGATTCCACCTACGAGCAGTACTTC.

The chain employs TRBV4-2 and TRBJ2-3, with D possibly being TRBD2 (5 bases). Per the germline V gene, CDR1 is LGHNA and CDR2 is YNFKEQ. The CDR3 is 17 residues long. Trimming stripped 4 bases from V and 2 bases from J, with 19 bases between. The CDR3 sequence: CASSPLRGREVTDTQYF. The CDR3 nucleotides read TGTGCCAGCAGCCCATTGAGAGGGAGAGAGGTCACAGATACGCAGTATTTT.

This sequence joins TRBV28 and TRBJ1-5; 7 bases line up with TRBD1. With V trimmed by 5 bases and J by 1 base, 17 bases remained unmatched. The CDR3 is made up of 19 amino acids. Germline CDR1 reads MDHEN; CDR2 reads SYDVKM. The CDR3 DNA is TGTGCCAGCAGTAGGGCCCGGGACAGCCTATATGGGAGCAATCAGCCCCAGCATTTT. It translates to CASSRARDSLYGSNQPQHF.

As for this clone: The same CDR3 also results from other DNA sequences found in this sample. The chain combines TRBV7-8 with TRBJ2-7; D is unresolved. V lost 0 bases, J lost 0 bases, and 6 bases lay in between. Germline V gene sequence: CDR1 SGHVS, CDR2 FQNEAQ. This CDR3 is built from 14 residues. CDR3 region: CASSLAGSSYEQYF. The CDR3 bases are TGTGCCAGCAGCTTAGCGGGCAGCTCCTACGAGCAGTACTTC.

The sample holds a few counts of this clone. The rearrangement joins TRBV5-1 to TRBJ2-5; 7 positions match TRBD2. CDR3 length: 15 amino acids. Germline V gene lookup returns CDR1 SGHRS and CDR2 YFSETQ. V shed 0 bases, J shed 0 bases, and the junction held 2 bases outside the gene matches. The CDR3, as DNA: TGCGCCAGCAGCTTGGAGGGAGGGAACCAAGAGACCCAGTACTTC. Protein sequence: CASSLEGGNQETQYF.

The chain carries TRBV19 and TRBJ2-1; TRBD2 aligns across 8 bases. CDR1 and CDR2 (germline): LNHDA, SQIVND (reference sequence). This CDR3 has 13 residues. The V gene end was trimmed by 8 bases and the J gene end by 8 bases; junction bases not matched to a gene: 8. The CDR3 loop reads CASSVIAGYEQFF. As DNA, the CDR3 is TGTGCCAGTTCAGTGATAGCGGGATATGAGCAGTTCTTC.

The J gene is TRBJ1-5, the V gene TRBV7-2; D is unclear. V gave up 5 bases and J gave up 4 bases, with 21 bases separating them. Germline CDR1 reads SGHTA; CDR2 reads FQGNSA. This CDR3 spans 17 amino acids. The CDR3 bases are TGTGCCAGCAGCCCCTGGGCAGACACCACCGAAAATCAGCCCCAGCATTTT. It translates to CASSPWADTTENQPQHF. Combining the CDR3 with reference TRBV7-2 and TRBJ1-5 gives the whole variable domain GAGVSQSPSNKVTEKGKDVELRCDPISGHTALYWYRQSLGQGLEFLIYFQGNSAPDKSGLPSDRFSAERTGGSVSTLTIQRTQQEDSAVYLCASSPWADTTENQPQHFGDGTRLSIL.

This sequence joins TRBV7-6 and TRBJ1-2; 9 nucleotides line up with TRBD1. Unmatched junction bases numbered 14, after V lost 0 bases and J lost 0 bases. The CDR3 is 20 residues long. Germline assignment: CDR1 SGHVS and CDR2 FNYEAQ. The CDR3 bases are TGTGCCAGCAGCTTAGCTGGTTCGACAGGGGGAAGAGTAGCTAACTATGGCTACACCTTC. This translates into CASSLAGSTGGRVANYGYTF.

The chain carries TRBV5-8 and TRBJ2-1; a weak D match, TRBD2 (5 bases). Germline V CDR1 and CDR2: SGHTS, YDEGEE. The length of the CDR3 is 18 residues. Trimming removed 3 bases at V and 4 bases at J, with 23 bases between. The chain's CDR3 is CASSSIWRVSGSYNEQFF. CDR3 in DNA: TGTGCCAGCAGCTCCATTTGGCGCGTGAGCGGTTCTTACAATGAGCAGTTCTTC.

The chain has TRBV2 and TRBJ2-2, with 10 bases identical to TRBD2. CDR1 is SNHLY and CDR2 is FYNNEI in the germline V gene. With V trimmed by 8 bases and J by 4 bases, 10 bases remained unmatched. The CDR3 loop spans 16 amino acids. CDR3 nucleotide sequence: TGTGCCAGCGTCCAGCGGGGGGGCTACGGCACCGGGGAGCTGTTTTTT. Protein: CASVQRGGYGTGELFF. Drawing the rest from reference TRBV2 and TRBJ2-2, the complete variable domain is EPEVTQTPSHQVTQMGQEVILRCVPISNHLYFYWYRQILGQKVEFLVSFYNNEISEKSEIFDDQFSVERPDGSNFTLKIRSTKLEDSAMYFCASVQRGGYGTGELFFGEGSRLTVL.

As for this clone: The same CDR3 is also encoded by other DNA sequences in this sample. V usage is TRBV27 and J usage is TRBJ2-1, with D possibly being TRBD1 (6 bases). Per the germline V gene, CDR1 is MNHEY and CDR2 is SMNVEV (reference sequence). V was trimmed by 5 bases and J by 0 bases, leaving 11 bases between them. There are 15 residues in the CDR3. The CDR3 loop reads CASSPDRSSYNEQFF. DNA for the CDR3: TGTGCCAGCAGTCCGGACAGAAGCTCCTACAATGAGCAGTTCTTC.

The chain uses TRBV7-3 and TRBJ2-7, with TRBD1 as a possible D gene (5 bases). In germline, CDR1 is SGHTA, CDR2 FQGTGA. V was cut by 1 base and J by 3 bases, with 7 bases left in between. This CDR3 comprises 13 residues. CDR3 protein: CASSLRQGYEQYF. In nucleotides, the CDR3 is TGTGCCAGCAGCTTAAGGCAGGGCTACGAGCAGTACTTC.

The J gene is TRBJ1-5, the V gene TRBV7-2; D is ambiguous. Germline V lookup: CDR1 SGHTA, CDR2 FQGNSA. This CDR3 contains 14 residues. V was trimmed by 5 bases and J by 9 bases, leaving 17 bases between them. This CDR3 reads CASSLDSEKVPQHF. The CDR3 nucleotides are TGTGCCAGCAGCCTTGACTCGGAAAAAGTGCCCCAGCATTTT.

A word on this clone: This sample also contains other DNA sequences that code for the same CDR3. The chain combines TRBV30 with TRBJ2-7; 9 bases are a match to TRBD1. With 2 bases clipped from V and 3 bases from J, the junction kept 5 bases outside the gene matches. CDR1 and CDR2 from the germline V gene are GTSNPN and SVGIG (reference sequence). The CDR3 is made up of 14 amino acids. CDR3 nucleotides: TGTGCCTGGAGTCCCGGGACAGGGAGCTACGAGCAGTACTTC. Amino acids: CAWSPGTGSYEQYF.

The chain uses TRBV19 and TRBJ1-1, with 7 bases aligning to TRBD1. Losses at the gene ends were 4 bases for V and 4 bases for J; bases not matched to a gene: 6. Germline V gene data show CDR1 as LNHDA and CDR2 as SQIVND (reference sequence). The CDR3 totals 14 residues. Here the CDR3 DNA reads TGTGCCAGTAGTACACAGGGGCTAGGCACTGAAGCTTTCTTT. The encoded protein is CASSTQGLGTEAFF.

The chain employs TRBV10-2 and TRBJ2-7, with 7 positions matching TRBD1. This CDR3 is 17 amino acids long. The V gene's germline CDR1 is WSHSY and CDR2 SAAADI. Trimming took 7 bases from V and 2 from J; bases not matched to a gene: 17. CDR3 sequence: CASTLIPQGQPPYEQYF. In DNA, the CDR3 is TGCGCCAGCACTCTTATCCCGCAGGGACAGCCTCCCTACGAGCAGTACTTC.